This TCR beta chain derives from a study of blood T cells in healthy people across ages (dated by TCRdb to the mid-2010s). About the investigation overall: Template switching captured roughly one uniquely barcoded TCR beta cDNA molecule per two T cells in model experiments. Donors of different ages were randomly distributed across sequencing lanes to avoid experimental bias. Using the same blood draw, the study looked at two additional independent replicas of 1 million unique cDNA reads for two donors, one aged 18 to 30 and the other aged 80 or older. Using deep sequencing normalized with unique cDNA molecular identifiers, the study measured how TCR beta repertoire diversity changes with age. Four age groups were formed from the donors: young (average approximately 15 years), middle-aged (just under 40), aged (62) and long-lived (82). Summary of the overall study and its limitations: Because donor CMV infection status was unknown, age-related changes in expanded clonotypes were potentially confounded. The long-lived group showed more naive CD4+ T cells, fewer expanded clones and increased TCR diversity than the aged group, suggesting age selection. Observed TCR beta diversity per million T cells fell roughly linearly with age, and a significant reduction was already apparent by age approximately 41. Since profiling was done on bulk unsorted PBMCs, naive and antigen-experienced compartments could not be conclusively compared. The percentage of naive T cells measured by flow cytometry correlated strongly with observed TCR beta diversity. Estimates of total diversity based on one million sequenced T cells were regarded as lower bounds and as underestimates.

The 39 donors, aged roughly 6 to 95 years, were systemically healthy Caucasian individuals from Russia. Ten milliliters of peripheral blood were drawn from each donor into EDTA-treated Vacutainer tubes. PBMCs were isolated by Ficoll-Paque density-gradient centrifugation, with at least 6 million obtained per sample. Trizol reagent was used to extract total RNA from PBMCs, with at least 5 micrograms per sample. The percentages of naive CD45RAhigh/CD27high T cells were determined by flow cytometry on a PBMC aliquot from every donor. Library creation used 5' RACE. The second PCR ran for about 6 to 11 cycles and used a J-beta primer mix along with a sample-barcoded 5' primer. A unique molecular identifier was introduced onto each TCR beta cDNA molecule by a template-switch 5' adaptor carrying 12 random nucleotides. At least 3 million CDR3-containing paired-end reads were obtained from each sample. First-strand cDNA synthesis was performed from all RNA using the Mint cDNA synthesis kit, with priming by a TRBC-specific oligonucleotide. All cDNA was treated with uracil-DNA glycosylase and then went through a first 18-cycle PCR with the universal primers M1SS and BC2_uni_R. The study's processing was this. Each sample was normalized by randomly selecting 1 million high-quality reads, each carrying a distinct molecular identifier. Reads with shared molecular identifiers were discarded instead of being binned into consensus sequences. MiTCR, run with a Q25 quality threshold and the strictest error-elimination algorithm, handled CDR3 identification, clonotype clustering and error correction. A nonparametric unseen species model with Euler transformation was used to estimate a lower bound on total TCR beta diversity. Using fastp at Q25 and MiXCR, TCRdb reprocessed the public reads and kept productive beta chains. Every CDR3 protein is listed once, alongside the most common genes and DNA of its rows. TCRdb, not the original authors, processed these V and J calls. The table for this sample lists fewer than 2,000,000 distinct CDR3 sequences; about two fifths of them were counted only once. About 23% of the sample belongs to the ten largest clones.

This clonotype was detected once. Its antigen is still unknown. The input lacks base qualities; no much larger clone sits a single base away. CDR1 LNHDA and CDR2 SQIVND were looked up in the germline V gene (reference sequence). The V end gives up 7 bases and the J end 4 bases, leaving 6 bases in the junction not matched to a gene. The CDR3 has 13 amino acids, counting the end cysteine and phenylalanine. The CDR3 DNA has 39 bases and is translated from base 1. The sequence derives from a human donor in good health. The sequencing sample was made of blood. The chain was built from TRBV19 and TRBJ1-1, with 7 junctional bases fitting TRBD1. The DNA sequence is TGTGCCAGTACGACAGGGTTGGGCACTGAAGCTTTCTTT. Its amino acids are CASTTGLGTEAFF.